The 16 T cell receptor beta chains below all came from one sample that was sequenced in a study of blood T cell repertoires in COVID-19 (dated by TCRdb to the early 2020s). The library was prepared using the immunoSEQ multiplex PCR assay. The source is immuneACCESS, and TCRdb retained only in-frame sequences with V and J called. Part of the clones is not carried over; for the studies checked, unresolved V genes explain less than half of this, and the remainder is unexplained. The sample yields around 200,000 clones; about 88% were counted once. The ten largest clones represent 1.5% to 2% of the sample. The sample consisted of peripheral blood. Receptors originate from a man between 18 and 35 years old with active or convalescent COVID-19.

The gene calls are TRBV15 and TRBJ1-5; TRBD1 matches at 9 bases. This CDR3 spans 15 amino acids. CDR1 and CDR2 (germline): LNHNV, YYDKDF (reference sequence). V lost 3 bases, J lost 6 bases, and 6 bases stayed unmatched. The CDR3 DNA reads TGTGCCACCAGCAGGAGGGACAGGGATCTTCAGCCCCAGCATTTT. Protein sequence: CATSRRDRDLQPQHF.

V usage is TRBV10-2 and J usage is TRBJ1-1, with 8 bases identical to TRBD1. CDR3 length equals 16 residues. Trimming took 6 bases from V and 4 from J; bases not matched to a gene: 13. The V gene's germline CDR1 is WSHSY and CDR2 SAAADI. CDR3 amino acids: CASRDTGGGMATEAFF. CDR3 nucleotides: TGCGCCAGCAGGGATACAGGGGGGGGTATGGCCACTGAAGCTTTCTTT.

The V gene is TRBV9, the J gene TRBJ2-2, with a weak D call TRBD2 (5 bases). The CDR3 spans 15 residues. The germline V and J ends were trimmed by 4 bases and 6 bases, with 16 bases remaining between them. CDR1 and CDR2 (germline): SGDLS, YYNGEE. The CDR3 sequence: CASSLGSPGSGELFF. The CDR3 DNA reads as TGTGCCAGCAGCCTAGGTAGTCCGGGATCCGGGGAGCTGTTTTTT.

V is TRBV6-6 and J is TRBJ2-5; TRBD1 matches at 10 bases. This CDR3 comprises 15 residues. V was clipped by 5 bases and J by 5 bases; unmatched bases: 8. Germline V gives CDR1 MNHNY, CDR2 SVGAGI (reference sequence). The CDR3: CASSDPTGGKETQYF. DNA for the CDR3: TGTGCCAGCAGTGACCCGACAGGGGGCAAGGAGACCCAGTACTTC.

The chain couples TRBV21-1 to TRBJ2-1; the DNA was not used to check the table's D call, TRBD2. TRBV21-1 has pseudogene status. The length of the CDR3 is 18 residues. In DNA, the CDR3 is TGTGCCAGCAGCAAAGGGGAGGGTAGCGGGAGTGTTAGCGATGAGCAGTTCTTC. Translation gives CASSKGEGSGSVSDEQFF.

Here the CDR3 reads CAISETSHRMTGRSSYNSPLHF. Written as DNA, the CDR3 is TGTGCCATCAGTGAGACCTCACACCGAATGACAGGGCGAAGCTCCTATAATTCACCCCTCCACTTT. V gene TRBV10-3 combines with J gene TRBJ1-6, with TRBD1 identical over 7 bases. The germline V gene encodes CDR1 ENHRY and CDR2 SYGVKD. The CDR3 spans 22 residues. The V segment lost 2 bases and the J segment 0 bases; nucleotides outside the gene matches: 19.

The J gene is TRBJ2-2, the V gene TRBV7-3; D possibly corresponds to TRBD2 (5 bases). The CDR3 length is 14 residues. CDR1 and CDR2 from the germline V gene are SGHTA and FQGTGA. The V gene lost 6 bases and the J gene lost 6 bases, with 14 bases spanning the gap. CDR3 coding DNA: TGTGCCAGCAGTCCCGGGCTAGCCTCCGGGGAGCTGTTTTTT. As protein: CASSPGLASGELFF.

The rearrangement links TRBV5-1 to TRBJ1-6; 9 bases line up with TRBD1. Per the germline V gene, CDR1 is SGHRS and CDR2 is YFSETQ. V shed 2 bases and J 6 bases; nucleotides not matched to a gene: 0. The CDR3 covers 14 residues. CDR3 amino acids: CASSLQGANSPLHF. In nucleotides, the CDR3 is TGCGCCAGCAGCTTACAGGGGGCTAATTCACCCCTCCACTTT.

The rearrangement uses TRBV29-1 and TRBJ2-1; the match to TRBD2 covers 9 bases. V lost 5 bases, J lost 2 bases, and 4 bases stayed unmatched. The CDR3 is made up of 14 amino acids. In germline, CDR1 is SQVTM, CDR2 ANQGSEA. Written as DNA, the CDR3 is TGCAGCGTTCGCCCTAGCGGGGCCTACAATGAGCAGTTCTTC. It is translated as CSVRPSGAYNEQFF.

The chain is built from TRBV3-1 (or the pseudogene TRBV3-2) and TRBJ2-7; the D gene is possibly TRBD2 (5 bases). V was trimmed by 2 bases and J by 8 bases, leaving 7 bases between them. The CDR3 has 11 amino acids. Germline assignment: CDR1 LGHDT and CDR2 YNNKEL (reference sequence). Here the CDR3 DNA reads TGTGCCAGCAGCCAATCTAGCCAGCAGTACTTC. This sequence encodes CASSQSSQQYF.

The chain joins TRBV27 to TRBJ2-2, with D maybe TRBD1 (6 bases). V shed 9 bases and J shed 5 bases, with 10 bases lying between them. In germline, CDR1 is MNHEY, CDR2 SMNVEV (reference sequence). The CDR3 has 12 amino acids. This CDR3 is CASQGGTGELFF. As DNA, the CDR3 is TGTGCCAGTCAAGGGGGTACCGGGGAGCTGTTTTTT.

This clone was counted between two and nine times. The chain has TRBV20-1 and TRBJ1-2; TRBD1 matches 9 bases. V dropped 3 bases and J dropped 8; count of bases not matched to a gene: 7. Looked up from germline, CDR1 is DFQATT and CDR2 is SNEGSKA (reference sequence). There are 13 residues in the CDR3. The CDR3 protein is CSASPGTGFGYTF. The CDR3 DNA is TGCAGTGCTAGTCCCGGGACAGGGTTCGGCTACACCTTC.

The rearrangement links TRBV30 to TRBJ1-3, with 7 bases aligning to TRBD1. The germline V gene has CDR1 GTSNPN and CDR2 SVGIG (reference sequence). There are 13 residues in the CDR3. V shed 5 bases, J shed 5 bases, and the junction held 6 bases outside the gene matches. CDR3 region: CAWETDRRNTIYF. The CDR3 DNA follows: TGTGCCTGGGAGACGGACAGGCGAAACACCATATATTTT. The full variable domain, completed using reference TRBV30 and TRBJ1-3, is SQTIHQWPATLVQPVGSPLSLECTVEGTSNPNLYWYRQAAGRGLQLLFYSVGIGQISSEVPQNLSASRPQDRQFILSSKKLLLSDSGFYLCAWETDRRNTIYFGEGSWLTVV.

In DNA, the CDR3 is TGTGCCAGCAGTTTGGGTCTGCAGGTCTCTTTTCCCGGGGAGCTGTTTTTT. Translated, it gives CASSLGLQVSFPGELFF. This chain links TRBV6-2 or TRBV6-3 with TRBJ2-2; D is unclear. Trimming removed 4 bases at V and 6 bases at J, with 21 bases between. Germline CDR1 is MNHEY and CDR2 is SVGEGT. The CDR3 is 17 residues long.

This chain connects TRBV12-3 or TRBV12-4 to TRBJ1-2; D is unclear. The V gene lost 6 bases and the J gene lost 7 bases, with 15 bases spanning the gap. The CDR3 has 13 amino acids. The DNA for the CDR3 is TGTGCCAGCAGCCCAACCCAAGACACTGGCTACACCTTC. Amino acid sequence: CASSPTQDTGYTF.

This chain's CDR3 is CASSHRGTDTQYF. In DNA, the CDR3 is TGTGCCAGCAGCCACAGGGGCACAGATACGCAGTATTTT. V usage is TRBV3-1 (or the pseudogene TRBV3-2) and J usage is TRBJ2-3, with D perhaps matching TRBD1 (5 bases). The CDR3 spans 13 residues. The V end lost 3 bases, the J end lost 1 base, and 5 bases lay between the germline ends. Germline CDR1 LGHDT, CDR2 YNNKEL (reference sequence).